A selection of T cell receptor beta chains follows, all from one sample in a study of blood T cells in healthy people across ages. TCRdb redid the calling of the 5' RACE reads with MiXCR, one entry per CDR3 protein. The sample yields 1.2 million to 1.5 million distinct CDR3 sequences, approximately 60% seen once. Material: blood. These receptors were taken from a man aged 18 to 30 in good health. The CDR3 runs from the conserved cysteine through the conserved F or W. D genes are given only for firm matches. Only part of the rows carry a size: once, few, many, or a class if the clone is expanded.

J,D,size,V,DNA,CDR3
TRBJ1-2,-,-,TRBV27,TGTGCCAGCGGTTTACGGGGGAAAGGCTACACCTTC,CASGLRGKGYTF
TRBJ2-1,TRBD2,-,TRBV29-1,TGCAGCGTTGCGGCTAGCGGAAACAATGAGCAGTTCTTC,CSVAASGNNEQFF
TRBJ2-7,-,-,TRBV4-1,TGCGCCAGCAGCCAAGATTGGGGCAGAGTCTACGAGCAGTACTTC,CASSQDWGRVYEQYF
TRBJ2-7,-,few,TRBV29-1,TGCAGCGGTGAAGTCAGCTACGAGCAGTACTTC,CSGEVSYEQYF
TRBJ1-1,TRBD1,-,TRBV24-1,TGTGCCACCAGTGATCCGGACAGGGGTGGTGAAGCTTTCTTT,CATSDPDRGGEAFF
TRBJ2-5,-,-,TRBV3-1,TGTGCCAGCAGCCCCCCCTCCCTAGAGACCCAGTACTTC,CASSPPSLETQYF
TRBJ2-2,-,once,TRBV20-1,TGCAGTGCTAGTCTAGGGGGAAACACCGGGGAGCTGTTTTTT,CSASLGGNTGELFF
TRBJ2-7,-,few,TRBV20-1,TGCAGTGCTATCCCCGGGGGCTCCTACGAGCAGTACTTC,CSAIPGGSYEQYF
TRBJ2-7,TRBD2,-,TRBV20-1,TGCAGTGCCTCCGGACTAGCGGGGCCTGTCTACGAGCAGTACTTC,CSASGLAGPVYEQYF
TRBJ2-7,TRBD2,-,TRBV3-1,TGTGCCAGCAGGGGAGTAGGGAACGGGGGGGGATTTACCTACAATGAGCAGTACTTC,CASRGVGNGGGFTYNEQYF
TRBJ2-2,TRBD2,few,TRBV27,TGTGCCAGCAGTTTACTTTCTAGCGGCGGCCGGGAGCTGTTTTTT,CASSLLSSGGRELFF
TRBJ1-1,-,-,TRBV20-1,TGCAGTGCTAGATTCGAGGGGTGGACTGAAGCTTTCTTT,CSARFEGWTEAFF
TRBJ2-7,TRBD1,-,TRBV27,TGTGCCAGCAGTTCGTTCCGACAGGGGGTTTACGAGCAGTACTTC,CASSSFRQGVYEQYF
TRBJ2-7,-,-,TRBV12-3/TRBV12-4,TGTGCCAGCAGTTTTGGGCCCCGCTACGAGCAGTACTTC,CASSFGPRYEQYF
TRBJ1-5,-,-,TRBV7-2,TGTGCCAGCAGCTCCCGGGGAAACGGCCAGCCCCAGCATTTT,CASSSRGNGQPQHF
TRBJ2-7,-,many,TRBV10-2,TGCGCCAGCAGTGAGGGTGCCGAGCAGTACTTC,CASSEGAEQYF
TRBJ2-4,-,few,TRBV29-1,TGCAGCGTTGAGAACAGGGTGAAAGGCAAAAACATTCAGTACTTC,CSVENRVKGKNIQYF
TRBJ1-5,TRBD1,-,TRBV6-5,TGTGCCAGCAGTTTAACCTTTCCCGGACAGGGCGATCAGCCCCAGCATTTT,CASSLTFPGQGDQPQHF
TRBJ2-7,TRBD1,-,TRBV12-3/TRBV12-4,TGTGCCAGCAGTGGACAGGGGGGGATCACCTACGAGCAGTACTTC,CASSGQGGITYEQYF
TRBJ2-3,-,-,TRBV25-1,TGTGCCAGCAGTCCCCAGCCGCAGGGCTTTAGCACAGATACGCAGTATTTT,CASSPQPQGFSTDTQYF
TRBJ2-1,-,-,TRBV25-1,TGTGCCAGCAGTGAAGGGAGGACGTACAATGAGCAGTTCTTC,CASSEGRTYNEQFF
TRBJ2-3,-,once,TRBV27,TGTGCCAGTAGTTCCTACGACAGCGGCCTGGGCACAGATACGCAGTATTTT,CASSSYDSGLGTDTQYF
TRBJ1-5,-,-,TRBV4-1,TGCGCCAGCAGCGGACGGACAGCCGCTAATCAGCCCCAGCATTTT,CASSGRTAANQPQHF
TRBJ2-7,TRBD2,-,TRBV7-9,TGTGCCAGCAGCTTAAGGATAGCGGGAGCCCTTGACGAGCAGTACTTC,CASSLRIAGALDEQYF
TRBJ2-7,TRBD1,few,TRBV4-2,TGTGCCAGCAGCCAAGTAGAGACAGGGGGTCACGAGCAGTACTTC,CASSQVETGGHEQYF
TRBJ1-2,TRBD1,-,TRBV6-6,TGTGCCAGCAGTTACTCGATGGAACAGGGGTGGGGCTACACCTTC,CASSYSMEQGWGYTF
TRBJ1-4,TRBD1,-,TRBV12-3/TRBV12-4,TGTGCCAGCAGGGCAATGGGCGGGACAGGGTACGAAAAACTGTTTTTT,CASRAMGGTGYEKLFF
TRBJ2-7,-,-,TRBV12-3/TRBV12-4,TGTGCCAGCAGAGGATGGGGATACGAGCAGTACTTC,CASRGWGYEQYF
TRBJ1-2,TRBD1,-,TRBV29-1,TGCAGCGTGACGACAGGGAGAAGCTATGGCTACACCTTC,CSVTTGRSYGYTF
TRBJ2-3,TRBD1,-,TRBV5-1,TGCGCCAGCAGCAACGATGGGGACAGACGGACGGATACGCAGTATTTT,CASSNDGDRRTDTQYF
TRBJ2-4,-,-,TRBV7-2,TGTGCCAGCAGCTTAAGGGGCGCTTCCAAAAACATTCAGTACTTC,CASSLRGASKNIQYF
TRBJ2-7,-,few,TRBV28,TGTGCCAGCAGTTTAAGGATCTCAGTCCAGGGGTACGAGCAGTACTTC,CASSLRISVQGYEQYF
TRBJ2-1,-,-,TRBV11-1,TGTGCCAGCAGCTTATCGGGACACTCCTACAATGAGCAGTTCTTC,CASSLSGHSYNEQFF
TRBJ2-5,-,-,TRBV6-6,TGTGCCAGCAGTTACTCGCCTAGAAAGCTGAAAGAGACCCAGTACTTC,CASSYSPRKLKETQYF
TRBJ1-4,-,-,TRBV6-5,TGTGCCAGCAGTTACTCATGGAGCACTAATGAAAAACTGTTTTTT,CASSYSWSTNEKLFF
TRBJ2-7,TRBD2,-,TRBV11-2,TGTGCCAGCAGCTTAAGCGGGAGAGCCCCCTACGAGCAGTACTTC,CASSLSGRAPYEQYF
TRBJ2-2,-,-,TRBV6-5,TGTGCCAGCAGGCGGTCCACCGGGGAGCTGTTTTTT,CASRRSTGELFF
TRBJ2-7,-,-,TRBV4-1,TGCGCCAGCAGCCAAGGGGACAACTCCCTAGCCGAGCAGTACTTC,CASSQGDNSLAEQYF